Following are 6 T cell receptor beta chains from one sample sequenced in a study of tumor and adjacent non-tumor tissue in lung cancer. A modified ARM-PCR protocol with three rounds of nested PCR amplified TCRbeta. TCRdb processed the multiplex PCR reads anew with MiXCR; each CDR3 protein has one entry. The sample lists some 99,000 distinct CDR3 sequences; 62% were seen once. No cell sorting was done before RNA was extracted from the tissue. This non-tumor lung sample came from over 3 cm beyond the tumor edge. The sample was distant non-tumor lung tissue. Receptors originate from a man aged 55 to 70 with non-small cell lung cancer.

Turning to this clonotype: The junction differs from germline at one of its ends, possibly a read error. J is TRBJ1-1 and V is TRBV11-1; D gene unclear. Germline values: CDR1 SGHAT, CDR2 FQDESV (reference sequence). CDR3 length: 14 residues. The CDR3 coding sequence is TGTACCAGCAGCTTATCGGCGAGTGAGACTGAAGCTTTCTTT. Translation: CTSSLSASETEAFF. Full variable domain (rest looked up from reference TRBV11-1 and TRBJ1-1): EAEVAQSPRYKITEKSQAVAFWCDPISGHATLYWYRQILGQGPELLVQFQDESVVDDSQLPKDRFSAERLKGVDSTLKIQPAELGDSAMYLCTSSLSASETEAFFGQGTRLTVV.

For this clonotype: A much larger clone differs from this one at a single base, so this may be a read error. The chain links TRBV12-3 or TRBV12-4 to TRBJ2-7, with 8 bases lining up with TRBD1. This CDR3 spans 13 amino acids. In nucleotides, the CDR3 is TGTGGCAGCAGTCCAGACAGGGGCGGACTGCAGTACTTC. This translates into CGSSPDRGGLQYF.

Notes on this clonotype: The conserved phenylalanine or tryptophan is not found at the CDR3 terminus, so this likely reflects a read error. The rearrangement uses TRBV11-3 and TRBJ2-2; 7 bases align to TRBD1. CDR1 is SGHNT, CDR2 YENEEA, per germline. This CDR3 is 15 amino acids long. CDR3 in amino acids: CDSSPRTGGTGELFL. CDR3 nucleotides: TGTGACAGCAGCCCGAGGACAGGTGGCACCGGGGAGCTGTTTCTT.

Concerning this clonotype itself: At one end the junction does not follow the germline gene, possibly because of a read error. The V gene is TRBV6-1, the J gene TRBJ1-5; D might be TRBD1 (6 bases). Germline CDR1 and CDR2: MNHNS and SASEGT. This CDR3 region has 16 residues. The chain's CDR3 is CASSAREGVSNHPRHF. In nucleotides, the CDR3 is TGTGCCAGCAGTGCGCGTGAGGGGGTCAGCAATCATCCCCGGCATTTT.

This clonotype was seen many times. V is TRBV20-1 and J is TRBJ1-5; D perhaps matches TRBD1 (6 bases). The length of the CDR3 is 14 residues. Trimming took off 0 bases at V and 5 bases at J, with 11 bases between the two ends. Germline CDR1 is DFQATT and CDR2 is SNEGSKA (reference sequence). CDR3 DNA: TGCAGTGCTAGAGAATGGCCAGGGGATCAGCCCCAGCATTTT. As protein: CSAREWPGDQPQHF.

About this clonotype: A read error is likely, as this CDR3 ends without the conserved phenylalanine or tryptophan. The rearrangement links TRBV29-1 to TRBJ2-5; TRBD2 matches 9 bases. V lost 0 bases to trimming and J lost 8 bases; unmatched junction nucleotides: 7. CDR1 SQVTM and CDR2 ANQGSEA come from the germline V gene. The CDR3 extends over 14 amino acids. CDR3 sequence reads: CSVEDSRGGDTQYS. The DNA of the CDR3 is TGCAGCGTTGAAGATTCGCGGGGGGGTGATACCCAGTACTCC.